This TCR beta chain was obtained from a study of cytomegalovirus exposure and HLA in healthy donors. Study overall: Earlier results showed approximately 120 million unique TCR beta sequences derived from roughly 200 million T cells. Study-level findings and limits: Sequence variants that were highly shared formed a cluster that was likely a sequencing artifact. TCR beta sequences reportedly predicted the HLA-A and HLA-B alleles of most subjects accurately.

The V gene lost 5 bases and the J gene lost 1 base, with 5 bases spanning the gap. This CDR3 contains 13 residues. The germline V gene encodes CDR1 SSHAT and CDR2 FNYEAQ (reference sequence). The PCR made use of 60 Vbeta and 13 Jbeta primers. Some clones are missing from TCRdb's copy, which holds only in-frame ones; the method was immunoSEQ multiplex PCR. The repertoire holds under 250,000 clones, with more than 75% as singletons. Points on this clone: Its antigen is unknown.

V and J are TRBV7-7 and TRBJ2-2; a possible D gene is TRBD1 (5 bases). The TCR was taken from a woman aged 40 to 55 in good health and CMV-seronegative. Sequenced sample: PBMCs. DNA of the CDR3: TGTGCCAGCAGCACAGGGAACACCGGGGAGCTGTTTTTT. Amino acid sequence: CASSTGNTGELFF.